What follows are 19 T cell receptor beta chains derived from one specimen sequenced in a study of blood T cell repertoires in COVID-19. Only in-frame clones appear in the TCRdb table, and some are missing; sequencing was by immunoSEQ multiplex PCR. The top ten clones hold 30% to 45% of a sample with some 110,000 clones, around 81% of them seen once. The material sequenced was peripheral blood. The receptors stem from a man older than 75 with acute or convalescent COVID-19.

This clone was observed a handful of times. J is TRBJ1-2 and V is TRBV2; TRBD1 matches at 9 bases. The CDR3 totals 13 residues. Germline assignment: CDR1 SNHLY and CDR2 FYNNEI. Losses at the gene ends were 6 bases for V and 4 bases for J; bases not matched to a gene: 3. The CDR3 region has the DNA TGTGCCAGCAGCGGGACAGGGACCTATGGCTACACCTTC. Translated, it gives CASSGTGTYGYTF.

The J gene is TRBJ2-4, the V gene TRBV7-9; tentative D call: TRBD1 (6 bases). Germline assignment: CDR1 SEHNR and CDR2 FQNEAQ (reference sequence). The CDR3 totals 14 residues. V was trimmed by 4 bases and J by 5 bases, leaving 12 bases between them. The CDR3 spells CASSSSWTENIQYF. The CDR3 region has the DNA TGTGCCAGCAGCTCATCATGGACAGAAAACATTCAGTACTTC.

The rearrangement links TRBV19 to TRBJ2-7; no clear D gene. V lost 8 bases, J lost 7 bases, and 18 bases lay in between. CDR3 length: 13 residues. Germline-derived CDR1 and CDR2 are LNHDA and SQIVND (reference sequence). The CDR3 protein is CASSEVGLGEQYF. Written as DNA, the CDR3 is TGTGCCAGTTCCGAGGTAGGTCTCGGGGAGCAGTACTTC.

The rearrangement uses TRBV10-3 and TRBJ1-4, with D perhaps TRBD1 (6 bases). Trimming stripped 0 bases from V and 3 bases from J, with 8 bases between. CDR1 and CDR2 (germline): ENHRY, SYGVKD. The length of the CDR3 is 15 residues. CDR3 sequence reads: CAISESNRANEKLFF. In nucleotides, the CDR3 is TGTGCCATCAGTGAGTCGAACAGGGCTAATGAAAAACTGTTTTTT.

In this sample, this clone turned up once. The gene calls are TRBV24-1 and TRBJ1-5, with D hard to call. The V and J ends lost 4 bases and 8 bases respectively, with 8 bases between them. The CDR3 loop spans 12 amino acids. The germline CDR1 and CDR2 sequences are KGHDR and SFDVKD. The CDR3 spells CATSDGLEPQHF. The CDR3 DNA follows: TGTGCCACCAGTGACGGTCTGGAGCCCCAGCATTTT.

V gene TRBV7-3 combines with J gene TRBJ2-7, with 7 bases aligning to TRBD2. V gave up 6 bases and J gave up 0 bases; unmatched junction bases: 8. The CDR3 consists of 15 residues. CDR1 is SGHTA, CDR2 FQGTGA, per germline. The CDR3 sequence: CASSWVAGASYEQYF. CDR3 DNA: TGTGCCAGCAGTTGGGTAGCGGGTGCCTCCTACGAGCAGTACTTC.

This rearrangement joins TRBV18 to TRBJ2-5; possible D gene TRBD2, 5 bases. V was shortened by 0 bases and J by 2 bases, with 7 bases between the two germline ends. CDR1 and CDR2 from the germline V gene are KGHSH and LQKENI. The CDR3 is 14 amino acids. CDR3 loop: CASSPPRGQETQYF. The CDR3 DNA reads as TGTGCCAGCTCACCACCGCGAGGGCAAGAGACCCAGTACTTC. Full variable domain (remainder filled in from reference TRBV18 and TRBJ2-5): NAGVMQNPRHLVRRRGQEARLRCSPMKGHSHVYWYRQLPEEGLKFMVYLQKENIIDESGMPKERFSAEFPKEGPSILRIQQVVRGDSAAYFCASSPPRGQETQYFGPGTRLLVL.

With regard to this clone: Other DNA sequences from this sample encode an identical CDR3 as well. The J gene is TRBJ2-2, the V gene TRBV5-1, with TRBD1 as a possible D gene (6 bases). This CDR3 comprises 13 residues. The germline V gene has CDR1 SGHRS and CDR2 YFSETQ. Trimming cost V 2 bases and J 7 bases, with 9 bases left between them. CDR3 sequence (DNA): TGCGCCAGCAGCTTACAGGGTTACGGGGAGCTGTTTTTT. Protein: CASSLQGYGELFF.

CDR3 amino acids: CASSPLGLAGGQITTNEQFF. CDR3 in DNA: TGTGCCAGCAGCCCGCTCGGACTAGCGGGAGGGCAGATTACTACCAATGAGCAGTTCTTC. The chain has TRBV3-1 (or the pseudogene TRBV3-2) and TRBJ2-1; 15 bases map to TRBD2. The V gene's germline CDR1 is LGHDT and CDR2 YNNKEL (reference sequence). The CDR3 consists of 20 residues. Trimming removed 4 bases from V and 6 bases from J; junction bases left unmatched: 16.

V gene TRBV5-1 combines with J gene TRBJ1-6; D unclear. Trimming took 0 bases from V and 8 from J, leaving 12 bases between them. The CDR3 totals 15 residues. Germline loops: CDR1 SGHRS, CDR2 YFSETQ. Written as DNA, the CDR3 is TGCGCCAGCAGCTTGGATAGCAACAACCATTCACCCCTCCACTTT. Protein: CASSLDSNNHSPLHF.

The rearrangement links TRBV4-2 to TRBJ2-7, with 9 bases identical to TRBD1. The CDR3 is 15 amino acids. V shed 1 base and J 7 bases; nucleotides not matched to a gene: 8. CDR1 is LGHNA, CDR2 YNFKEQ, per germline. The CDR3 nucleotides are TGTGCCAGCAGCCAAGGGGACAGGGACTCTCCAGAGCAGTACTTC. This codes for CASSQGDRDSPEQYF.

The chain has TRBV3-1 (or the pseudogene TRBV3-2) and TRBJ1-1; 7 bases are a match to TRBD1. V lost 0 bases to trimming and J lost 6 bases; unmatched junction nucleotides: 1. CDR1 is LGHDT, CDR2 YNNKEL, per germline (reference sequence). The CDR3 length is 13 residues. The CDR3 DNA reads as TGTGCCAGCAGCCAAGAAGGGGGCGCTGAAGCTTTCTTT. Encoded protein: CASSQEGGAEAFF.

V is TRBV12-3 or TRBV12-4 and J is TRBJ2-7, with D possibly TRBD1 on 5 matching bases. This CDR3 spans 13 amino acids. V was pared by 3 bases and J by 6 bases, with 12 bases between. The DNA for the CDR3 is TGTGCCAGCAGTTTGATGGCAGGGCTCGAGCAGTACTTC. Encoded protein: CASSLMAGLEQYF.

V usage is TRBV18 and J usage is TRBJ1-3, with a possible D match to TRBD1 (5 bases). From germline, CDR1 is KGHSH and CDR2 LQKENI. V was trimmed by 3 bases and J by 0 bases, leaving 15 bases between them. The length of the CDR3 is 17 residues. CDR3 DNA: TGTGCCAGCTCACCTCGACAGCTCTTGAACTCTGGAAACACCATATATTTT. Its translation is CASSPRQLLNSGNTIYF.

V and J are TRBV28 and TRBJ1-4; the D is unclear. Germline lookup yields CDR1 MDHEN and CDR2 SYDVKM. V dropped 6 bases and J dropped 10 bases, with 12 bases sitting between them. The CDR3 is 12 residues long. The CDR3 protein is CASRDSQRKLFF. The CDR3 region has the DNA TGTGCCAGCAGAGATAGTCAGCGAAAACTGTTTTTT. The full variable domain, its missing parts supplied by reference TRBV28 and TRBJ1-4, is DVKVTQSSRYLVKRTGEKVFLECVQDMDHENMFWYRQDPGLGLRLIYFSYDVKMKEKGDIPEGYSVSREKKERFSLILESASTNQTSMYLCASRDSQRKLFFGSGTQLSVL.

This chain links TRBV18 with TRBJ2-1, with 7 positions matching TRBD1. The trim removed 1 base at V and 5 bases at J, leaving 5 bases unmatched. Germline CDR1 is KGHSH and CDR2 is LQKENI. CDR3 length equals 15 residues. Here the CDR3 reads CASSPQTGTDNEQFF. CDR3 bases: TGTGCCAGCTCACCACAGACCGGGACAGACAATGAGCAGTTCTTC.

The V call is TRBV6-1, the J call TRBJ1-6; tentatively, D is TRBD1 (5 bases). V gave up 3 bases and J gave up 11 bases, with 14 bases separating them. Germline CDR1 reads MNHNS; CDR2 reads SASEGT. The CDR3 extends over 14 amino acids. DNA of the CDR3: TGTGCCAGCAGTGATTACGCAGGGAGGACACCCCTCCACTTT. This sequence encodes CASSDYAGRTPLHF.

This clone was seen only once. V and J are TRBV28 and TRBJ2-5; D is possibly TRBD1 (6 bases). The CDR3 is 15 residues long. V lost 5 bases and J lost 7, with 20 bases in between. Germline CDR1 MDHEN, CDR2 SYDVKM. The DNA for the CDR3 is TGTGCCAGCAGTGCCACAGGGTTCAAGTCAGGGACCCAGTACTTC. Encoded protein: CASSATGFKSGTQYF.

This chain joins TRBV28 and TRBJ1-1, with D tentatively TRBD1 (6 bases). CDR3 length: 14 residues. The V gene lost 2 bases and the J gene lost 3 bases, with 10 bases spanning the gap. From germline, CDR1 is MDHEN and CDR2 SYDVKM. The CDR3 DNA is TGTGCCAGCAGTTTAGGGCAGGGGTACACTGAAGCTTTCTTT. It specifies CASSLGQGYTEAFF.